This TCR beta chain was captured in a study of blood T cell repertoires in COVID-19. Study as a whole: The United States, Italy and Spain supplied acute and convalescent COVID-19 samples. The analysed material was cDNA or gDNA that came from T cells, B-cell-depleted T cells, or PBMCs.

Original processing notes: The assay estimated nucleated cells by amplifying reference gene primers. The method was immunoSEQ multiplex PCR; TCRdb's version includes in-frame clones alone and lacks a portion of them. V, J and clone size were drawn from that table, and D and trimming were deduced from the DNA. The sample records over 70,000 clones, 75% to 90% being singletons. Sequencing was performed on peripheral blood. The origin of this receptor is a woman in her seventies with acute or convalescent COVID-19.

CDR3 nucleotide sequence: TGCGCCAGCAGGGGACTAGCGGGAGCCGGGGAGCTGTTTTTT. Translating gives CASRGLAGAGELFF. The chain couples TRBV5-1 to TRBJ2-2; TRBD2 agrees at 14 bases. The germline V gene has CDR1 SGHRS and CDR2 YFSETQ. This CDR3 contains 14 residues. Trimming at V came to 5 bases and at J to 6 bases, leaving 0 bases not matched to a gene.